The rows below give T cell receptor beta chains drawn from one sample of a study of cytomegalovirus exposure and HLA in healthy donors. Repertoires were generated with immunoSEQ multiplex PCR, while TCRdb's copy carries only in-frame clones and drops some. The table shows roughly 150,000 clones, with nearly 85% occurring only once. The sample comprised PBMCs. Receptors were obtained from a male donor in good health and CMV-seronegative. Both conserved end residues are part of each CDR3. The D gene is left open where the match is weak. Expanded clones get a size class; other rows say once, few or many, or leave the size out.

TRBJ2-3 once TRBV5-4 TRBD2 CASSLEASGVTDTQYF TGTGCCAGCAGCTTGGAGGCTAGCGGGGTCACAGATACGCAGTATTTT
TRBJ1-1 . TRBV5-4 . CATRTELNTEAFF TGTGCCACGCGGACAGAGCTGAACACTGAAGCTTTCTTT
TRBJ2-5 . TRBV6-5 . CASSFGAGETQYF TGTGCCAGCAGTTTTGGGGCGGGGGAGACCCAGTACTTC
TRBJ1-1 . TRBV6-5 TRBD1 CASSSWTGDIAAFF TGTGCCAGCAGTTCCTGGACAGGGGATATTGCGGCTTTCTTT
TRBJ2-2 . TRBV2 . CASTEWSRELFF TGTGCCAGCACGGAGTGGAGCCGGGAGCTGTTTTTT
TRBJ1-1 . TRBV7-8 . CASSLGETRIEAFF TGTGCCAGCAGCTTAGGCGAGACGCGGATTGAAGCTTTCTTT
TRBJ2-5 . TRBV30 . CAWSVRGETQYF TGTGCCTGGAGCGTAAGGGGAGAGACCCAGTACTTC
TRBJ2-6 . TRBV19 TRBD1 CASSILDRASGANVLTF TGTGCCAGTAGTATACTGGACAGGGCCTCTGGGGCCAACGTCCTGACTTTC
TRBJ2-5 . TRBV13 . CASSPPSQETQYF TGTGCCAGCAGCCCCCCGTCCCAAGAGACCCAGTACTTC
TRBJ1-2 once TRBV9 . CASSPSSYGYTF TGTGCCAGCAGCCCGTCCTCTTATGGCTACACCTTC
TRBJ1-2 . TRBV6-6 . CASSPGIYYGYTF TGTGCCAGCAGTCCCGGGATTTACTATGGCTACACCTTC
TRBJ2-1 once TRBV7-8 TRBD2 CASSLDGGGGALGEQFF TGTGCCAGCAGCTTAGATGGGGGCGGGGGGGCCTTGGGTGAGCAGTTCTTC
TRBJ1-2 . TRBV7-9 TRBD1 CSSSLRPRGQGRAYGYTF TGTTCCAGCAGCTTAAGGCCAAGGGGACAGGGCCGTGCCTATGGCTACACCTTC